This T cell receptor (beta chain) was obtained from a study of blood T cell repertoires in COVID-19. In the original workflow: By means of reference gene primer amplification, nucleated cell counts were estimated. TCRdb's table, derived via immunoSEQ multiplex PCR, lists solely in-frame clones and lacks some. V, J and clone size reflect that table, while D and trimming were determined from the DNA. Found here are fewer than 250,000 clones, roughly nine tenths of them singletons; the top ten hold approximately 0.69%. The germline V gene has CDR1 LNHNV and CDR2 YYDKDF (reference sequence). The CDR3 has 14 amino acids. After removal of 8 bases from V and 3 bases from J, the junction contained 9 bases not matched to a gene.

V usage is TRBV15 and J usage is TRBJ1-2; 7 nucleotides line up with TRBD1. The sample taken for sequencing was peripheral blood. The sequence derives from a man aged 35-49 years with acute or convalescent COVID-19. The chain's CDR3 is CATARGQFYYGYTF. In DNA, the CDR3 is TGTGCCACCGCCAGGGGACAGTTTTACTATGGCTACACCTTC.